This T cell receptor beta chain was observed in a study of identical twins. Study-level points and caveats: Sequences that were beta out-of-frame showed weaker excess twin sharing. Cord blood beta clonotypes that were abundant carried fewer insertions, and memory repertoires showed no such trend.

Unique molecular identifiers were present on cDNA, and template switching added a universal primer site. TCRdb processed the 5' RACE reads anew with MiXCR; each CDR3 protein has one entry. This sample has 690,000 or so distinct CDR3 sequences, with less than 7% found just once. In germline, CDR1 is SNHLY, CDR2 FYNNEI. CDR3 size: 17 residues. Trimming stripped 0 bases from V and 1 base from J, with 13 bases between. Remarks on this clonotype: Its cognate antigen is unknown.

This chain uses TRBV2 with TRBJ2-1; D uncertain. Material: naive T cells sorted from blood. The TCR sequence derives from a man younger than 35 in good health. In DNA form, the CDR3 reads TGTGCCAGCAGTGAAGCGCTTCGAGCGAAGTCCTACAATGAGCAGTTCTTC. This codes for CASSEALRAKSYNEQFF.